What follows is one T cell receptor beta chain and its context. What it binds is not known. The data stem from a study of spatial heterogeneity in lung cancer. About the study: Sequence detection consistently recorded a greater number of beta-chain than alpha-chain sequences. Each unique TCR and UMI combination was seen more than ten times on average in raw reads. Notes on the study in general: Mutation counts in tumors were tracked by counts of expanded intratumoral alpha and beta TCRs.

TCRdb independently ran MiXCR on the 5' RACE reads; one entry per CDR3 protein. The data hold roughly 20,000 distinct CDR3 sequences, with under 5.5% observed a single time. Described time point: sample taken at primary tumor resection. The TCR sequence derives from a male donor with early-stage non-small cell lung cancer. This specimen was lung tumor tissue, taken at surgery.

The DNA for the CDR3 is TGTGCCAGCAGCTTAGGGGGATACGGCAATGAGCAGTTCTTC. Translating gives CASSLGGYGNEQFF. The chain carries TRBV7-9 and TRBJ2-1; D gene uncertain. Trimming removed 1 base from V and 6 bases from J, with 10 bases in between. The CDR3 extends over 14 amino acids. Germline V gives CDR1 SEHNR, CDR2 FQNEAQ (reference sequence).